These 10 T cell receptor beta chains originate from one sample sequenced in a study of CD8 T cells in ankylosing spondylitis. Findings of the study overall: The study identified a TCR beta motif of under ten highly homologous variants that appeared characteristic of ankylosing spondylitis blood.

No antigen is known for these receptors. TCRdb used MiXCR to reprocess the 5' RACE reads, holding one entry per CDR3 protein. The sample includes under 450,000 distinct CDR3 sequences, 17% of them seen just once. The specimen was blood, either unsorted or a sorted T cell fraction (not recorded which). These TCRs come from a male donor with ankylosing spondylitis.

The chain couples TRBV5-5 to TRBJ1-1, with D tentatively TRBD1 (6 bases). Germline values: CDR1 SGHKS, CDR2 YYEKEE (reference sequence). The CDR3 has 13 residues. V lost 4 bases and J lost 4, with 11 bases in between. In nucleotides, the CDR3 is TGTGCCAGCAGCAGACAGGAGATCACTGAAGCTTTCTTT. Translating gives CASSRQEITEAFF.

The V and J genes are TRBV27 and TRBJ1-1, with 7 bases fitting TRBD1. Germline V gives CDR1 MNHEY, CDR2 SMNVEV (reference sequence). This CDR3 contains 15 residues. V was pared by 4 bases and J by 1 base, with 6 bases of the junction left unmatched. The CDR3 DNA sequence: TGTGCCAGCAGTTCTCTCGGACAGGCGAACACTGAAGCTTTCTTT. Residues: CASSSLGQANTEAFF.

This clonotype appeared a few times. The gene calls are TRBV20-1 and TRBJ2-7, with 10 bases matching TRBD2. Germline-derived CDR1 and CDR2 are DFQATT and SNEGSKA (reference sequence). V shed 5 bases, J shed 5 bases, and the junction held 12 bases outside the gene matches. This CDR3 is 15 amino acids long. The CDR3 DNA sequence: TGCAGTGCTTTTCGCCCTAGCGGGGGAAGGGACGAGCAGTACTTC. Translated: CSAFRPSGGRDEQYF.

The V and J genes are TRBV7-2 and TRBJ2-5, with no clear D. The germline V gene has CDR1 SGHTA and CDR2 FQGNSA. The CDR3 has 15 residues. V gave up 2 bases and J gave up 1 base, with 11 bases separating them. The CDR3 nucleotides read TGTGCCAGCAGCTTAATGGGCAACATCCAAGAGACCCAGTACTTC. Translating gives CASSLMGNIQETQYF.

This clonotype has more than one count but fewer than ten. The chain uses TRBV20-1 and TRBJ2-2; a weak D match, TRBD1 (5 bases). The CDR3 has 15 residues. Germline V gives CDR1 DFQATT, CDR2 SNEGSKA (reference sequence). V lost 2 bases and J lost 0, with 10 bases in between. CDR3 residues: CSARRQTANTGELFF. The DNA of the CDR3 is TGCAGTGCTAGAAGACAGACCGCGAACACCGGGGAGCTGTTTTTT.

The V and J genes are TRBV5-6 and TRBJ1-1, with D perhaps matching TRBD1 (5 bases). In germline, CDR1 is SGHDT, CDR2 YYEEEE. Trimming took off 0 bases at V and 2 bases at J, with 17 bases between the two ends. This CDR3 region has 17 residues. The CDR3 spells CASSLAKGANSNTEAFF. The CDR3 region has the DNA TGTGCCAGCAGCTTGGCCAAAGGGGCCAATTCCAACACTGAAGCTTTCTTT.

J is TRBJ2-1 and V is TRBV9; 8 nucleotides line up with TRBD2. This CDR3 spans 14 amino acids. The ends lost 0 bases at V and 15 bases at J; junction bases unmatched: 11. CDR1 SGDLS and CDR2 YYNGEE come from the germline V gene. CDR3 sequence: CASSVVLSGTTLFF. The CDR3 region has the DNA TGTGCCAGCAGCGTAGTACTTAGCGGGACAACTCTGTTCTTC.

This clonotype was counted only a few times. The chain joins TRBV6-1 to TRBJ2-2; possibly TRBD2 for D (6 bases). The CDR3 length is 15 residues. Trimming cost V 6 bases and J 6 bases, with 17 bases left between them. The germline V gene encodes CDR1 MNHNS and CDR2 SASEGT. CDR3 nucleotide sequence: TGTGCCAGCAGCCCAGGGACTGTTCAAGCCGGGGAGCTGTTTTTT. This sequence encodes CASSPGTVQAGELFF.

This clonotype has ten or more counts. The chain couples TRBV27 to TRBJ2-1, with 12 nucleotides matching TRBD2. Germline V gene data show CDR1 as MNHEY and CDR2 as SMNVEV (reference sequence). This CDR3 is 15 amino acids long. The J segment lost 9 bases and the V segment lost 3 bases, leaving 6 bases of the junction unmatched. CDR3 DNA: TGTGCCAGCAGTTTTCGACTAGCGGGAGCTAGTGAGCAGTTCTTC. Translated, it gives CASSFRLAGASEQFF.

This clonotype was recorded a few times. The rearrangement links TRBV6-1 to TRBJ2-5, with TRBD2 as a possible D gene (6 bases). Trimming removed 7 bases from V and 0 bases from J, with 15 bases in between. The CDR3 sequence is 15 residues long. CDR1 is MNHNS, CDR2 SASEGT, per germline. The CDR3 is CASTGERQNQETQYF. The CDR3 DNA follows: TGTGCCAGCACGGGGGAGCGACAAAACCAAGAGACCCAGTACTTC.